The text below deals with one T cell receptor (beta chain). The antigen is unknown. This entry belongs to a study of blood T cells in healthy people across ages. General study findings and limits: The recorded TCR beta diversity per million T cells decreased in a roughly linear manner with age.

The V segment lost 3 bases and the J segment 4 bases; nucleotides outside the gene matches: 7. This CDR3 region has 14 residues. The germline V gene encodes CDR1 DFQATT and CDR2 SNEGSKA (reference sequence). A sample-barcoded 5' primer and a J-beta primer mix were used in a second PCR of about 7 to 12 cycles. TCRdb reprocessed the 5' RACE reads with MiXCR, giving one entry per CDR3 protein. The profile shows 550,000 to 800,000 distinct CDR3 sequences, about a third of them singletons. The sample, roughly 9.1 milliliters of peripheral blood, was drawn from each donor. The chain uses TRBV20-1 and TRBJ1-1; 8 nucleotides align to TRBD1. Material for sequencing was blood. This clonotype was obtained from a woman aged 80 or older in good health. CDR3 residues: CSASDQGARTEAFF. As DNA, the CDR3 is TGCAGTGCTAGCGATCAGGGGGCGCGCACTGAAGCTTTCTTT.